This TCR beta chain emerged from a study of blood T cell repertoires in COVID-19. In the original workflow: Using reference gene primer amplification, nucleated cell counts were estimated. Method: immunoSEQ multiplex PCR; TCRdb's copy keeps in-frame clones and lacks some. V and J calls and clone size follow that table, whereas D and trimming were derived from the DNA. The table lists 81,000 or so clones, about 91% of them singletons. Trimming at V came to 4 bases and at J to 4 bases, leaving 3 bases not matched to a gene. From germline, CDR1 is ENHRY and CDR2 SYGVKD. CDR3 length equals 13 residues. This chain connects TRBV10-3 to TRBJ1-2; 7 nucleotides line up with TRBD1. The origin of this receptor is a man in his 70s with active or convalescent COVID-19. The sequencing input was peripheral blood. DNA of the CDR3: TGTGCCATCAGTGGACAGGGAGGCTATGGCTACACCTTC. Translation gives CAISGQGGYGYTF.